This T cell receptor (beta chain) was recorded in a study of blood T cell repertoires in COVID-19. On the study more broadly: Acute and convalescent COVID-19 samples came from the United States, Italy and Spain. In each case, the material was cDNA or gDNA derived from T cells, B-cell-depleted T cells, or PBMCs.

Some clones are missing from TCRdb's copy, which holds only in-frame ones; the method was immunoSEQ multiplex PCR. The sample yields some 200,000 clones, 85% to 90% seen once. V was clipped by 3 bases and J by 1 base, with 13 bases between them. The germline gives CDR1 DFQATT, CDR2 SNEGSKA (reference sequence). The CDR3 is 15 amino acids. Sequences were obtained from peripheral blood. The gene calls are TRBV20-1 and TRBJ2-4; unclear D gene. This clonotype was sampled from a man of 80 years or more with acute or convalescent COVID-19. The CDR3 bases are TGCAGTGCTAGTATGCCCAGCAGGGCCAAAAACATTCAGTACTTC. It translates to CSASMPSRAKNIQYF.